This is a list of T cell receptor beta chains from one sample in a study of cytomegalovirus exposure and HLA in healthy donors. The repertoire was sequenced with immunoSEQ multiplex PCR; TCRdb's copy has only in-frame clones and lacks some. This table has roughly 70,000 clones, nearly 96% appearing once. The sample was PBMCs. These TCRs come from a woman younger than 35 in good health and CMV-seropositive. Each CDR3 is given with its conserved first and last residue. The order of the fields is J gene, D gene, V gene, clone size, CDR3 DNA, CDR3 protein. The D gene is left open where the match is weak. Size is stated for part of the rows, as once, few or many counts, or as a class when the clone is expanded.

j_call: TRBJ2-7; d_call: .; v_call: TRBV14; clone_size: once; cdr3_nt: TGTGCCAGCAGCCACCTCGGCGGAACCTACGAGCAGTACTTC; cdr3_aa: CASSHLGGTYEQYF
j_call: TRBJ2-5; d_call: .; v_call: TRBV7-3; clone_size: .; cdr3_nt: TGTGCCAGCAGCCCTCCCCTTCCGGTTCGAGAGACCCAGTACTTC; cdr3_aa: CASSPPLPVRETQYF
j_call: TRBJ1-4; d_call: .; v_call: TRBV27; clone_size: .; cdr3_nt: TGTGCCAGCAGTTTAAGGGGCGGAGGGACTAATGAAAAACTGTTTTTT; cdr3_aa: CASSLRGGGTNEKLFF
j_call: TRBJ2-1; d_call: .; v_call: TRBV28; clone_size: .; cdr3_nt: TGTGCCAGCAGTTTAGGCGGAGTTAGGGAGCAGTTCTTC; cdr3_aa: CASSLGGVREQFF
j_call: TRBJ2-3; d_call: TRBD1; v_call: TRBV11-3; clone_size: .; cdr3_nt: TGTGCCAGCAGCACCTGGACAGGCAGTAACACAGATACGCAGTATTTT; cdr3_aa: CASSTWTGSNTDTQYF
j_call: TRBJ1-5; d_call: .; v_call: TRBV28; clone_size: .; cdr3_nt: TGTGCCAGCAGTTTATTCGCTCAAAGAGGAAATCAGCCCCAGCATTTT; cdr3_aa: CASSLFAQRGNQPQHF
j_call: TRBJ2-3; d_call: .; v_call: TRBV7-9; clone_size: .; cdr3_nt: TGTGCCAGCAGCTTATTAGGCACAGGGGAGGCAGATACGCAGTATTTT; cdr3_aa: CASSLLGTGEADTQYF
j_call: TRBJ1-2; d_call: .; v_call: TRBV28; clone_size: .; cdr3_nt: TGTGCCAGCAGTTTAACTTCTAACTATGGCTACACCTTC; cdr3_aa: CASSLTSNYGYTF
j_call: TRBJ2-6; d_call: TRBD2; v_call: TRBV28; clone_size: .; cdr3_nt: TGTGCCAGCAGTTTATTGGCTAGCGGGCTCTCTGGGGCCAACGTCCTGACTTTC; cdr3_aa: CASSLLASGLSGANVLTF
j_call: TRBJ2-5; d_call: .; v_call: TRBV30; clone_size: .; cdr3_nt: TGTGCCTGGAGTGTACTCGTAGGAGGAGAGACCCAGTACTTC; cdr3_aa: CAWSVLVGGETQYF
j_call: TRBJ2-3; d_call: TRBD2; v_call: TRBV11-3; clone_size: .; cdr3_nt: TGTGCCAGCAGCTTTCAGGGAGGGAGCACAGATACGCAGTATTTT; cdr3_aa: CASSFQGGSTDTQYF
j_call: TRBJ2-1; d_call: .; v_call: TRBV27; clone_size: .; cdr3_nt: TGTGCCAGCAGTTTGGGAGGAACCTCCTACAATGAGCAGTTCTTC; cdr3_aa: CASSLGGTSYNEQFF
j_call: TRBJ2-7; d_call: TRBD2; v_call: TRBV27; clone_size: .; cdr3_nt: TGTGCCAGCAGTTTAAAGGGGGGTCGACTAGCGGGAGGACGGGGGAACGAGCAGTACTTC; cdr3_aa: CASSLKGGRLAGGRGNEQYF
j_call: TRBJ2-7; d_call: .; v_call: TRBV5-8; clone_size: .; cdr3_nt: TGTGCCAGCACGGAGCTCGAGCGGGCCACCTACGAGCAGTACTTC; cdr3_aa: CASTELERATYEQYF
j_call: TRBJ2-7; d_call: .; v_call: TRBV6-1; clone_size: .; cdr3_nt: TGTGCCAGCAGACCCAGGGCCGGCGCCTACGAGCAGTACTTC; cdr3_aa: CASRPRAGAYEQYF
j_call: TRBJ2-1; d_call: .; v_call: TRBV30; clone_size: .; cdr3_nt: TGTGCCTGGAGTGTGGGCGAACACAATGAGCAGTTCTTC; cdr3_aa: CAWSVGEHNEQFF
j_call: TRBJ1-5; d_call: .; v_call: TRBV28; clone_size: few; cdr3_nt: TGTGCCAGCAGTTTATCACTTACGAACAATCAGCCCCAGCATTTT; cdr3_aa: CASSLSLTNNQPQHF
j_call: TRBJ2-7; d_call: TRBD2; v_call: TRBV27; clone_size: .; cdr3_nt: TGTGCCAGCAGTTTATCGGCCCCTGGAGCGGGAGGGCCGGGAGAGCAGTACTTC; cdr3_aa: CASSLSAPGAGGPGEQYF
j_call: TRBJ2-2; d_call: TRBD1; v_call: TRBV5-1; clone_size: .; cdr3_nt: TGCGCCAGCAGCTCAACAGGGGAAGCCGGGGAGCTGTTTTTT; cdr3_aa: CASSSTGEAGELFF
j_call: TRBJ2-7; d_call: .; v_call: TRBV7-9; clone_size: .; cdr3_nt: TGTGCCAGCAGCTTAGCGGGAGGGGGCGAGCAGTACTTC; cdr3_aa: CASSLAGGGEQYF
j_call: TRBJ2-6; d_call: TRBD1; v_call: TRBV28; clone_size: .; cdr3_nt: TGTGCCAGCAGTTTAGGACAGGGGGCAGCTGGGGCCAACGTCCTGACTTTC; cdr3_aa: CASSLGQGAAGANVLTF
j_call: TRBJ2-5; d_call: TRBD2; v_call: TRBV19; clone_size: .; cdr3_nt: TGTGCCAGTAGTAGATCACTAGCGCTCAAAGAGACCCAGTACTTC; cdr3_aa: CASSRSLALKETQYF
j_call: TRBJ2-7; d_call: .; v_call: TRBV6-5; clone_size: .; cdr3_nt: TGTGCCAGCAGTTACACAGGGTATAGTTTCGAGCAGTACTTC; cdr3_aa: CASSYTGYSFEQYF
j_call: TRBJ2-7; d_call: .; v_call: TRBV7-8; clone_size: .; cdr3_nt: TGTGCCAGCAGCAATCCGCGGGATAAACTAGGCGAGCAGTACTTC; cdr3_aa: CASSNPRDKLGEQYF
j_call: TRBJ2-1; d_call: .; v_call: TRBV11-2; clone_size: .; cdr3_nt: TGTGCCAGCAGCTTAGGCGAGTACAATGAGCAGTTCTTC; cdr3_aa: CASSLGEYNEQFF
j_call: TRBJ2-1; d_call: TRBD2; v_call: TRBV4-3; clone_size: once; cdr3_nt: TGCGCCAGCAGCCATCAGGCCAGGGTTCGCGGGAGGGCCCGATTCTACAATGAGCAGTTCTTC; cdr3_aa: CASSHQARVRGRARFYNEQFF
j_call: TRBJ1-1; d_call: TRBD1; v_call: TRBV30; clone_size: .; cdr3_nt: TGTGCCTGGGCCCCAGGGGGCGTCACTGAAGCTTTCTTT; cdr3_aa: CAWAPGGVTEAFF
j_call: TRBJ2-2; d_call: .; v_call: TRBV4-2; clone_size: once; cdr3_nt: TGTGCCAGCAGCCAAGGTGACACCACCGGGGAGCTGTTTTTT; cdr3_aa: CASSQGDTTGELFF
j_call: TRBJ2-7; d_call: .; v_call: TRBV28; clone_size: once; cdr3_nt: TGTGCCAGCAGTTTTGACCTGGCAGGGGAGAGCTCCTACGAGCAGTACTTC; cdr3_aa: CASSFDLAGESSYEQYF
j_call: TRBJ2-6; d_call: TRBD1; v_call: TRBV5-4; clone_size: .; cdr3_nt: TGTGCCTTTCCACCGGGTGGGACAGGGACGTCTGGGGCCAACGTCCTGACTTTC; cdr3_aa: CAFPPGGTGTSGANVLTF
j_call: TRBJ2-5; d_call: TRBD2; v_call: TRBV2; clone_size: .; cdr3_nt: TGTGCCAGCAGTGGACTAGCGGGAGTTGAACAAGAGACCCAGTACTTC; cdr3_aa: CASSGLAGVEQETQYF
j_call: TRBJ2-1; d_call: TRBD2; v_call: TRBV7-6; clone_size: .; cdr3_nt: TGTGCCAGCAGCCCCCGAGCGGCTACTAGCGGGGGAAGCTCCTACAATGAGCAGTTCTTC; cdr3_aa: CASSPRAATSGGSSYNEQFF
j_call: TRBJ2-3; d_call: .; v_call: TRBV7-9; clone_size: .; cdr3_nt: TGTGCCAGCAGCTTAGGAACAGCCAGCACAGATACGCAGTATTTT; cdr3_aa: CASSLGTASTDTQYF
j_call: TRBJ1-5; d_call: TRBD1; v_call: TRBV30; clone_size: .; cdr3_nt: TGTGCCTGGACCAGGACAGGGGGCCATCAGCCCCAGCATTTT; cdr3_aa: CAWTRTGGHQPQHF
j_call: TRBJ2-5; d_call: .; v_call: TRBV4-3; clone_size: .; cdr3_nt: TGCGCCAGCAGCCGTACAGAAGCAGAGACCCAGTACTTC; cdr3_aa: CASSRTEAETQYF
j_call: TRBJ1-2; d_call: .; v_call: TRBV7-9; clone_size: .; cdr3_nt: TGTGCCAGCAGCCGGGCGGGGGCGCTTAACTATGGCTACACCTTC; cdr3_aa: CASSRAGALNYGYTF
j_call: TRBJ2-1; d_call: TRBD2; v_call: TRBV19; clone_size: .; cdr3_nt: TGTGCCAGTAGTTTACTAGCGGGCCCCAAGGGTGAGCAGTTCTTC; cdr3_aa: CASSLLAGPKGEQFF
j_call: TRBJ1-2; d_call: TRBD1; v_call: TRBV30; clone_size: .; cdr3_nt: TGTGCCTGGAGGGGACAGGGCAGGGCCTATGGCTACACCTTC; cdr3_aa: CAWRGQGRAYGYTF
j_call: TRBJ1-2; d_call: .; v_call: TRBV28; clone_size: .; cdr3_nt: TGTGCCAGCAGTTTGGCAGCTAACTATGGCTACACCTTC; cdr3_aa: CASSLAANYGYTF
j_call: TRBJ2-5; d_call: TRBD1; v_call: TRBV18; clone_size: .; cdr3_nt: TGTGCCAGCTCACCACGGACAGGGGGCTGGGGGACCCAGTACTTC; cdr3_aa: CASSPRTGGWGTQYF
j_call: TRBJ2-7; d_call: .; v_call: TRBV5-1; clone_size: .; cdr3_nt: TGCGCCAGCAGCTTGGGACCCCTCAGGGACGAGCAGTACTTC; cdr3_aa: CASSLGPLRDEQYF
j_call: TRBJ1-2; d_call: TRBD1; v_call: TRBV28; clone_size: .; cdr3_nt: TGTGCCAGCCGATACAGGGGAGGATATGGCTACACCTTC; cdr3_aa: CASRYRGGYGYTF
j_call: TRBJ1-2; d_call: .; v_call: TRBV14; clone_size: .; cdr3_nt: TGTGCCAGCAGCCAAGGGGTAGCCCTCTCGCTTAATACCCTACTTAATGGCTACACCTTC; cdr3_aa: CASSQGVALSLNTLLNGYTF
j_call: TRBJ2-1; d_call: TRBD2; v_call: TRBV7-2; clone_size: few; cdr3_nt: TGTGCCAGCAGCTCACTAGCGCCTGAGCAGTTCTTC; cdr3_aa: CASSSLAPEQFF
j_call: TRBJ1-5; d_call: .; v_call: TRBV2; clone_size: .; cdr3_nt: TGTGCCAGCAGCCAGGGGAGCGGCGGGAATCAGCCCCAGCATTTT; cdr3_aa: CASSQGSGGNQPQHF